A single sample gave rise to the 20 T cell receptor beta chains below, sequenced in a study of blood T cell repertoires in COVID-19. Method: immunoSEQ multiplex PCR; TCRdb's copy keeps in-frame clones and lacks some. The sample lists hundreds of thousands of clones, 75% to 85% occurring once. The specimen sequenced was peripheral blood. Source of these receptors: a woman older than 75 with COVID-19, enrolled during active disease.

The chain links TRBV6-2 or TRBV6-3 to TRBJ1-1; weak D call: TRBD1 (5 bases). Looked up from germline, CDR1 is MNHEY and CDR2 is SVGEGT. This CDR3 is built from 15 residues. V gave up 2 bases and J gave up 7 bases, with 17 bases separating them. The CDR3 sequence: CASSYIGGQRGEAFF. The CDR3 DNA follows: TGTGCCAGCAGTTACATAGGTGGGCAAAGGGGTGAAGCTTTCTTT.

The genes are TRBV4-3 and TRBJ1-2; 8 positions match TRBD1. This CDR3 is built from 15 residues. Trimming at V came to 1 base and at J to 2 bases, leaving 3 bases not matched to a gene. Germline V gene sequence: CDR1 LGHNA, CDR2 YSLEER. The CDR3 nucleotides are TGCGCCAGCAGCCAAGGGGGGGACAGGAACTATGGCTACACCTTC. Its protein is CASSQGGDRNYGYTF.

The chain uses TRBV12-5 and TRBJ1-2; TRBD1 agrees at 8 bases. This CDR3 contains 13 residues. The V segment lost 5 bases and the J segment 4 bases; nucleotides outside the gene matches: 3. Germline V CDR1 and CDR2: LGHNT, FRNRAP. CDR3 in amino acids: CASGIGQGYGYTF. The CDR3 DNA is TGTGCTAGTGGTATAGGACAGGGCTATGGCTACACCTTC.

The chain links TRBV3-1 (or the pseudogene TRBV3-2) to TRBJ1-4; maybe TRBD1 (6 bases). The length of the CDR3 is 17 residues. Deletions cut 4 bases from V and 0 bases from J, with 15 bases between. The germline V gene encodes CDR1 LGHDT and CDR2 YNNKEL (reference sequence). CDR3 sequence: CASSPGTTFATNEKLFF. In DNA, the CDR3 is TGTGCCAGCAGCCCCGGGACAACGTTTGCAACTAATGAAAAACTGTTTTTT.

The rearrangement links TRBV10-2 to TRBJ1-1; no definite D call. Deletions cut 8 bases from V and 1 base from J, with 17 bases between. The length of the CDR3 is 15 residues. CDR1 and CDR2 from the germline V gene are WSHSY and SAAADI. DNA for the CDR3: TGCGCCAGCGGAGGGTATGGAGCCCAGAACACTGAAGCTTTCTTT. This gives the protein CASGGYGAQNTEAFF.

The chain joins TRBV29-1 to TRBJ2-7; maybe TRBD2 (5 bases). V lost 6 bases and J lost 3, with 18 bases in between. This CDR3 region has 14 residues. The germline V gene encodes CDR1 SQVTM and CDR2 ANQGSEA. This chain's CDR3 is CSVQKLSGYYEQYF. As DNA, the CDR3 is TGCAGCGTCCAAAAGCTAAGCGGTTACTACGAGCAGTACTTC.

The rearrangement joins TRBV10-3 to TRBJ2-7; 12 nucleotides line up with TRBD2. Looked up from germline, CDR1 is ENHRY and CDR2 is SYGVKD. The V gene end was trimmed by 0 bases and the J gene end by 3 bases; junction bases not matched to a gene: 0. The CDR3 is 15 amino acids. The chain's CDR3 is CAISESTSGSYEQYF. DNA for the CDR3: TGTGCCATCAGTGAGTCGACTAGCGGGAGCTACGAGCAGTACTTC.

The chain employs TRBV10-1 and TRBJ1-5; possible D gene TRBD1, 5 bases. The germline V gene has CDR1 WNHNN and CDR2 SYGVQD (reference sequence). The CDR3 has 12 amino acids. V was trimmed by 4 bases and J by 6 bases, leaving 7 bases between them. Written as DNA, the CDR3 is TGCGCCAGCAGTGGTAGGGGTCAGCCCCAGCATTTT. Translated, it gives CASSGRGQPQHF.

V and J are TRBV5-4 and TRBJ2-7, with 7 positions matching TRBD2. V gave up 4 bases and J gave up 5 bases; unmatched junction bases: 9. The germline V gene encodes CDR1 SGHNT and CDR2 YYREEE (reference sequence). The CDR3 is made up of 14 amino acids. CDR3 in DNA: TGTGCCAGCAGCCCCGGGGCGGGGAGGGACGAGCAGTACTTC. It specifies CASSPGAGRDEQYF.

The V and J genes are TRBV28 and TRBJ1-5; D is perhaps TRBD1 (5 bases). Between the trimmed V and J ends, which lost 6 bases and 11 bases, there was a span of 14 bases. This CDR3 has 12 residues. Germline CDR1 reads MDHEN; CDR2 reads SYDVKM. The CDR3 nucleotides read TGTGCCAGCAGCCCTACAGGCGTTACCCAGCATTTT. Translating it yields CASSPTGVTQHF.

The chain carries TRBV7-3 and TRBJ2-3; 8 positions match TRBD2. Germline loops: CDR1 SGHTA, CDR2 FQGTGA. The CDR3 length is 14 residues. V dropped 2 bases and J dropped 4; count of bases not matched to a gene: 2. The CDR3 region has the DNA TGTGCCAGCAGCTTACGCGGGGGGCCAGATACGCAGTATTTT. It translates to CASSLRGGPDTQYF. Full variable domain (missing parts from reference TRBV7-3 and TRBJ2-3): GAGVSQTPSNKVTEKGKYVELRCDPISGHTALYWYRQSLGQGPEFLIYFQGTGAADDSGLPNDRFFAVRPEGSVSTLKIQRTERGDSAVYLCASSLRGGPDTQYFGPGTRLTVL.

This chain links TRBV30 with TRBJ1-2; 7 nucleotides line up with TRBD1. CDR1 is GTSNPN, CDR2 SVGIG, per germline (reference sequence). The CDR3 sequence is 11 residues long. V lost 8 bases, J lost 9 bases, and 9 bases stayed unmatched. The DNA of the CDR3 is TGTGCCAGCTGGGACAGCGCGAGCTACACCTTC. Its translation is CASWDSASYTF.

The rearrangement joins TRBV10-3 to TRBJ2-1; 12 bases agree with TRBD2. This CDR3 spans 15 amino acids. Looked up from germline, CDR1 is ENHRY and CDR2 is SYGVKD. V was pared by 6 bases and J by 7 bases, with 7 bases of the junction left unmatched. In DNA form, the CDR3 reads TGTGCCATCAGAGATCTAGCGGGGGGGCAAAATGAGCAGTTCTTC. Translation gives CAIRDLAGGQNEQFF.

This rearrangement joins TRBV7-2 to TRBJ1-6, with 7 bases aligning to TRBD1. The CDR3 has 15 amino acids. The J segment lost 6 bases and the V segment lost 4 bases, leaving 6 bases of the junction unmatched. Germline V gene sequence: CDR1 SGHTA, CDR2 FQGNSA. The CDR3 nucleotides read TGTGCCAGCAGCTGGATGGGACAGACTAATTCACCCCTCCACTTT. It yields the protein CASSWMGQTNSPLHF.

The V and J genes are TRBV7-6 and TRBJ1-1, with D possibly TRBD1 on 5 matching bases. The CDR3 extends over 13 amino acids. Trimming shortened V by 5 bases and J by 10 bases, and 17 bases separated the two germline ends. Germline V gene sequence: CDR1 SGHVS, CDR2 FNYEAQ. CDR3 amino acids: CASSMGGNGRAFF. CDR3 nucleotide sequence: TGTGCCAGCAGCATGGGGGGGAATGGGAGAGCTTTCTTT.

V usage is TRBV28 and J usage is TRBJ2-2; D unresolved. Trimming cost V 5 bases and J 4 bases, with 8 bases left between them. The CDR3 runs 13 residues. CDR1 MDHEN and CDR2 SYDVKM come from the germline V gene. The CDR3: CASSPTPTGELFF. CDR3 nucleotides: TGTGCCAGCAGTCCAACACCCACCGGGGAGCTGTTTTTT.

This chain joins TRBV7-2 and TRBJ2-5, with a possible D match to TRBD1 (5 bases). V shed 3 bases and J shed 0 bases, with 8 bases lying between them. This CDR3 is built from 14 residues. Germline V gives CDR1 SGHTA, CDR2 FQGNSA. CDR3 in DNA: TGTGCCAGCAGCTTCCGACAGTACCAAGAGACCCAGTACTTC. It codes for CASSFRQYQETQYF.

The chain uses TRBV27 and TRBJ2-4; a weak D match, TRBD2 (6 bases). The V end was cut by 4 bases, the J end by 9 bases, with 16 bases between. This CDR3 comprises 14 residues. CDR1 is MNHEY, CDR2 SMNVEV, per germline (reference sequence). This CDR3 is CASSSLAGRGIQYF. The CDR3 bases are TGTGCCAGCAGTTCCTTGGCCGGGCGGGGCATTCAGTACTTC.

V gene TRBV5-1 combines with J gene TRBJ1-6; 8 bases align to TRBD1. CDR3 length: 15 amino acids. V lost 4 bases, J lost 7 bases, and 7 bases stayed unmatched. The germline CDR1 and CDR2 sequences are SGHRS and YFSETQ. DNA of the CDR3: TGCGCCAGCAGCAGAGGACAGGGAGGGAATTCACCCCTCCACTTT. Protein product: CASSRGQGGNSPLHF.

This sequence joins TRBV3-1 (or the pseudogene TRBV3-2) and TRBJ2-3; maybe TRBD2 (6 bases). The germline gives CDR1 LGHDT, CDR2 YNNKEL (reference sequence). Trimming removed 4 bases from V and 4 bases from J, with 12 bases in between. This CDR3 is built from 14 residues. The CDR3 DNA sequence: TGTGCCAGCAGCCGCGGGGTTTCCGCAGATACGCAGTATTTT. Encoded protein: CASSRGVSADTQYF.